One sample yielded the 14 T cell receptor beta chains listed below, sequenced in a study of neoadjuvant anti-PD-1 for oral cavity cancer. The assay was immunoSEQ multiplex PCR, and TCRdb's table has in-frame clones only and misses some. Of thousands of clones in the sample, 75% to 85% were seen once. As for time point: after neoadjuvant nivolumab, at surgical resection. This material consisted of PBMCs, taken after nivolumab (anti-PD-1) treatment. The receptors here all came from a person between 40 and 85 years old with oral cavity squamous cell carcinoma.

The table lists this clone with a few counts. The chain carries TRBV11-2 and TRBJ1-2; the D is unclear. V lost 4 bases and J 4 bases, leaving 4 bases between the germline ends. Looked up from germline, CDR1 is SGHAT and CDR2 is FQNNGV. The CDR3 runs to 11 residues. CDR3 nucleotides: TGTGCCAGCAGCTCGTTCTATGGCTACACCTTC. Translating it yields CASSSFYGYTF.

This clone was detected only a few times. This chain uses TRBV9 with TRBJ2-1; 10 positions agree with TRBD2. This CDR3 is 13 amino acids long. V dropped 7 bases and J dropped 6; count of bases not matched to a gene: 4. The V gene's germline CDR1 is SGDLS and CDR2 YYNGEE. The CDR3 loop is CASAGLAPNEQFF. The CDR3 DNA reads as TGTGCCAGCGCGGGACTAGCGCCCAATGAGCAGTTCTTC.

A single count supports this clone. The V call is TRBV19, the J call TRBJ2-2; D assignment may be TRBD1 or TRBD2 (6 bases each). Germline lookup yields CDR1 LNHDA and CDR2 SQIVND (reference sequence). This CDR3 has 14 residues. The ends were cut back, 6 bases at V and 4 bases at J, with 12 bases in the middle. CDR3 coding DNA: TGTGCCAGTAGCCGGGGGCGCGGCACCGGGGAGCTGTTTTTT. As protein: CASSRGRGTGELFF.

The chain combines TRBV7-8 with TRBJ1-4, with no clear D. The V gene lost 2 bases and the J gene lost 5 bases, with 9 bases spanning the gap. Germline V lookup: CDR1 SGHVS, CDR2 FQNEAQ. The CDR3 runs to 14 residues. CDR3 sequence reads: CASSLSGFNEKLFF. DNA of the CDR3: TGTGCCAGCAGCTTATCGGGTTTCAATGAAAAACTGTTTTTT.

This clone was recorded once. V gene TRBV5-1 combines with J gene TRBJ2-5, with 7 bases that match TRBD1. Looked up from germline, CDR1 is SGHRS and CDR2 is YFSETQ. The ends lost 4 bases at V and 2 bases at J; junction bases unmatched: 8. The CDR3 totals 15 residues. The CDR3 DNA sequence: TGCGCCAGCAGCCGGGTGGGACAGCTACAAGAGACCCAGTACTTC. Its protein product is CASSRVGQLQETQYF.

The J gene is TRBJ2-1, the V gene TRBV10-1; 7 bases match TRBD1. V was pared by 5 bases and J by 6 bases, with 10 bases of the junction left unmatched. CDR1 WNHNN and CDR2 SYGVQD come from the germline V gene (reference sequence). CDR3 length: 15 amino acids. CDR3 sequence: CASSLDRDWGNEQFF. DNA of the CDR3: TGCGCCAGCAGTCTCGACAGGGATTGGGGCAATGAGCAGTTCTTC.

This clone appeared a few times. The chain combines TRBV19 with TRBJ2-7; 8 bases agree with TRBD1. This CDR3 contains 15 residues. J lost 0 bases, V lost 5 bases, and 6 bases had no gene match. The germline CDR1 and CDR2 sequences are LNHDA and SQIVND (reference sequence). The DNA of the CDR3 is TGTGCCAGTAGTTTCGACAGGGGTCCCTCCTACGAGCAGTACTTC. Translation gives CASSFDRGPSYEQYF.

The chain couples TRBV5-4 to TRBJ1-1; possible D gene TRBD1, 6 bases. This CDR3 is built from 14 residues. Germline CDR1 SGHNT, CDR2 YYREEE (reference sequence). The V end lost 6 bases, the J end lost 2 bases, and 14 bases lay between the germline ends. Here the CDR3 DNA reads TGTGCCAGCACCCCCAGGGGACGAAACACTGAAGCTTTCTTT. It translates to CASTPRGRNTEAFF.

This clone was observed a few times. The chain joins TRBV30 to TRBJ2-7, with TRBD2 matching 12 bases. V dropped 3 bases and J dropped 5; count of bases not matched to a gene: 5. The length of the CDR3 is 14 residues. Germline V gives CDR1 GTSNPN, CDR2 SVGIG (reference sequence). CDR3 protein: CAWRLAGGLHEQYF. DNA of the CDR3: TGTGCCTGGAGACTAGCGGGAGGATTGCACGAGCAGTACTTC.

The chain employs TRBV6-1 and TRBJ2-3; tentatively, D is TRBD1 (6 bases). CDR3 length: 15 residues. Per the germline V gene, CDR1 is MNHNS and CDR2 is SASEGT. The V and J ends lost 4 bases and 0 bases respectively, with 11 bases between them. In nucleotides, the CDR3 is TGTGCCAGCAGTGTGGACAGTTCTAGCACAGATACGCAGTATTTT. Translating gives CASSVDSSSTDTQYF.

CDR3 in amino acids: CASSLGDGYYGYTF. As DNA, the CDR3 is TGTGCCAGCAGCTTAGGCGACGGGTACTATGGCTACACCTTC. The chain links TRBV13 to TRBJ1-2; D unclear. Trimming pared 0 bases from V and 3 bases from J, leaving 8 bases between. Germline CDR1 PRHDT, CDR2 FYEKMQ (reference sequence). This CDR3 comprises 14 residues.

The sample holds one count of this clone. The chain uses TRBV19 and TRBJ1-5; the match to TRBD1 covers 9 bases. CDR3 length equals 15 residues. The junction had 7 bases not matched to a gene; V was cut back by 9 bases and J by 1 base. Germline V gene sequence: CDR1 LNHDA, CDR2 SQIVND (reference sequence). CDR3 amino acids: CASQQGAVSNQPQHF. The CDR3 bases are TGTGCCAGCCAACAGGGGGCAGTCAGCAATCAGCCCCAGCATTTT.

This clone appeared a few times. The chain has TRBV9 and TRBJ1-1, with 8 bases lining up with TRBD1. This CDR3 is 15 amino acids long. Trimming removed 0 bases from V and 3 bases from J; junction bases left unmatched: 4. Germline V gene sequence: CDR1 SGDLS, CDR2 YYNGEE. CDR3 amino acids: CASSVGHRGYTEAFF. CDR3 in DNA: TGTGCCAGCAGCGTAGGGCACAGGGGGTACACTGAAGCTTTCTTT.

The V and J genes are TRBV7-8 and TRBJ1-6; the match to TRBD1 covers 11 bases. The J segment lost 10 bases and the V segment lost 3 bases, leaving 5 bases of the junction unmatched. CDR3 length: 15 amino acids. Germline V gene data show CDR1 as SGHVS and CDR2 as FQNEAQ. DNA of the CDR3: TGTGCCAGCAGCTTTGGACAGGGGGCCAGATCACCCCTCCACTTT. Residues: CASSFGQGARSPLHF.